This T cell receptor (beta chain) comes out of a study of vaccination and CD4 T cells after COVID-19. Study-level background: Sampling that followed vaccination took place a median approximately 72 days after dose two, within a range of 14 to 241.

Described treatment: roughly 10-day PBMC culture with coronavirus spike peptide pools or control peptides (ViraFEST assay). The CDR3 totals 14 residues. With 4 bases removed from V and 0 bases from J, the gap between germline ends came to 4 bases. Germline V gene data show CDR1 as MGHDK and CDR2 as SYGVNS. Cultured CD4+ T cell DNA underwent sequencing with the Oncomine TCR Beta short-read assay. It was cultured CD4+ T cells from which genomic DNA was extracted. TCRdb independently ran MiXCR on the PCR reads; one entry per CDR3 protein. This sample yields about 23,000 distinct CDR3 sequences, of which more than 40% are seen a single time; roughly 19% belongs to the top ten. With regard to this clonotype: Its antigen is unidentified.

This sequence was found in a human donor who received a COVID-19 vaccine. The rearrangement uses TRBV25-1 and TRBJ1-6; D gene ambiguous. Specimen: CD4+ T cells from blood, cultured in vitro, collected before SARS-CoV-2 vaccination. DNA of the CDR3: TGTGCCAGCAGTGCGGTCTCCTATAATTCACCCCTCCACTTT. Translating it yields CASSAVSYNSPLHF.